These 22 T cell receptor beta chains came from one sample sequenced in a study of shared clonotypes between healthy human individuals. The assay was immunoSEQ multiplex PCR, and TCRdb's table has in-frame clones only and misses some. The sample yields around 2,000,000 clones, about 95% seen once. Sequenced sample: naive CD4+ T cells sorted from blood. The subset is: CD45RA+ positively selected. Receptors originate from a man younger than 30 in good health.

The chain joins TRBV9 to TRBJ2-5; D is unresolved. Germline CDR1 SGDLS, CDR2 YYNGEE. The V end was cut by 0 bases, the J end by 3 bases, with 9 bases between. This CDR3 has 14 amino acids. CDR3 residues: CASSVALGKETQYF. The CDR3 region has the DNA TGTGCCAGCAGCGTAGCTTTGGGAAAAGAGACCCAGTACTTC.

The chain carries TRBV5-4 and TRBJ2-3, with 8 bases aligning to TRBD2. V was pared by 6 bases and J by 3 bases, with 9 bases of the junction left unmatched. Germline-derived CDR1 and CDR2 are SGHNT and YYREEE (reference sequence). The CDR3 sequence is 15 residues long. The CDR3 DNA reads TGTGCCAGCACGCGGGGGGCGGGAGAGACAGATACGCAGTATTTT. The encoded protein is CASTRGAGETDTQYF.

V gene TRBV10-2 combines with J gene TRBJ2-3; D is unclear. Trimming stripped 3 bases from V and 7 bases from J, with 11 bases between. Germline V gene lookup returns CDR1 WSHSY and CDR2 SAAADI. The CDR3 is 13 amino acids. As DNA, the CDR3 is TGCGCCAGCAGTGACCCTCCCACGAATACGCAGTATTTT. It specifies CASSDPPTNTQYF.

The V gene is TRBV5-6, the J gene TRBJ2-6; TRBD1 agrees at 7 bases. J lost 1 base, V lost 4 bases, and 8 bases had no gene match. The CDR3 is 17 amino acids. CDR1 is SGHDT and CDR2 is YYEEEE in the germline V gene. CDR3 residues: CASSPIRTGSGANVLTF. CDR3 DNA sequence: TGTGCCAGCAGCCCAATCAGGACAGGTTCTGGGGCCAACGTCCTGACTTTC. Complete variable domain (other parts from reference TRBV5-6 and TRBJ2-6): DAGVTQSPTHLIKTRGQQVTLRCSPKSGHDTVSWYQQALGQGPQFIFQYYEEEERQRGNFPDRFSGHQFPNYSSELNVNALLLGDSALYLCASSPIRTGSGANVLTFGAGSRLTVL.

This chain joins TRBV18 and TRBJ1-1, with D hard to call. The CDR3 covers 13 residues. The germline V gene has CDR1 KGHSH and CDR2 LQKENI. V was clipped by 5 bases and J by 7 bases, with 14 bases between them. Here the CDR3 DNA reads TGTGCCAGCTCAACGGCCTTTACTGGTGAAGCTTTCTTT. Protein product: CASSTAFTGEAFF.

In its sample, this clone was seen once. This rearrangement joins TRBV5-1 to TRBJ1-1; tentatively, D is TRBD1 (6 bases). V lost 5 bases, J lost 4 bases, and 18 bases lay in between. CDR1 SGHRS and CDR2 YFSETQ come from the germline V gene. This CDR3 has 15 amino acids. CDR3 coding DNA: TGCGCCAGCAGTTCGCAGGGAGGGGGAGGCACTGAAGCTTTCTTT. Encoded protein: CASSSQGGGGTEAFF.

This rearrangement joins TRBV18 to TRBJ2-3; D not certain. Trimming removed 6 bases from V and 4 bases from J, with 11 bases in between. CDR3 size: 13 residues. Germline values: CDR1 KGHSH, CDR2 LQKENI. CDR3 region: CASSPEFSDTQYF. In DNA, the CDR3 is TGTGCCAGCTCCCCCGAGTTTTCAGATACGCAGTATTTT.

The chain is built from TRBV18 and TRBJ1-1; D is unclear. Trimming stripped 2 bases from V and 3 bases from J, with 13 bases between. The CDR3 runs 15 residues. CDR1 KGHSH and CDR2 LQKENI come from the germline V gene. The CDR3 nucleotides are TGTGCCAGCTCACCAATTCCGGGTATGGACACTGAAGCTTTCTTT. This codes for CASSPIPGMDTEAFF.

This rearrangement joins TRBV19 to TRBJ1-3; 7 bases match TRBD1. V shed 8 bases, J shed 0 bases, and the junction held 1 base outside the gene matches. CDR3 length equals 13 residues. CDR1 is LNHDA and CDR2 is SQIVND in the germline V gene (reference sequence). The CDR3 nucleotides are TGTGCCAGTGGACAGGTCTCTGGAAACACCATATATTTT. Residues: CASGQVSGNTIYF.

The CDR3 region has the DNA TGTGCCAGCAGCTTTTCCAGGGAGAAAGCAGATACGCAGTATTTT. This encodes CASSFSREKADTQYF. V is TRBV7-9 and J is TRBJ2-3; either TRBD1 or TRBD2 may fit D (5 bases each). CDR3 length: 15 residues. CDR1 SEHNR and CDR2 FQNEAQ come from the germline V gene (reference sequence). Between the trimmed V and J ends, which lost 3 bases and 4 bases, there was a span of 14 bases.

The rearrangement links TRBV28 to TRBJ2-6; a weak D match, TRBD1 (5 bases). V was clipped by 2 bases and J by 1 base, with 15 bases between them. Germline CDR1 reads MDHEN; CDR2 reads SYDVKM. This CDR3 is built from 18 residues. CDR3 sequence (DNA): TGTGCCAGCAGTTTAATAAGGGGATTGAGGTCTGGGGCCAACGTCCTGACTTTC. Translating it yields CASSLIRGLRSGANVLTF.

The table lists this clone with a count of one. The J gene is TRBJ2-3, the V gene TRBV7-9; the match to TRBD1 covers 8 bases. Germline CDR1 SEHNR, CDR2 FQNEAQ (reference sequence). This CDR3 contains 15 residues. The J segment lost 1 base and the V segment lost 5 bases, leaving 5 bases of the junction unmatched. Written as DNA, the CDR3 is TGTGCCAGCAGCCGAGACAGGGGAGGCACAGATACGCAGTATTTT. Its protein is CASSRDRGGTDTQYF.

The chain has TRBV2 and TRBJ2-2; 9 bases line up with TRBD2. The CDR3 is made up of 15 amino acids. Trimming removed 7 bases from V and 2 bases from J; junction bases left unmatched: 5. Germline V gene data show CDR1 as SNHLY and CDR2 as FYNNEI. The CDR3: CASKIAGVNTGELFF. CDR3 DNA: TGTGCCAGCAAGATAGCGGGGGTTAACACCGGGGAGCTGTTTTTT.

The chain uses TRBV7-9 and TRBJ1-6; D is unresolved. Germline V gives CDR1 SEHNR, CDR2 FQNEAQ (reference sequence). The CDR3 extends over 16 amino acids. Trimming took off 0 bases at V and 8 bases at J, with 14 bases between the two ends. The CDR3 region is CASSLARFGFYSPLHF. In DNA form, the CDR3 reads TGTGCCAGCAGCTTAGCGCGGTTCGGGTTTTATTCACCCCTCCACTTT.

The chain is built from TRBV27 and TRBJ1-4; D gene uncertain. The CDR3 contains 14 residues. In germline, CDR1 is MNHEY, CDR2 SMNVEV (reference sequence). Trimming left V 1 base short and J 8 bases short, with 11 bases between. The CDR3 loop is CASSLYKGGEKLFF. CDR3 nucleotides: TGTGCCAGCAGTTTATACAAGGGCGGCGAAAAACTGTTTTTT. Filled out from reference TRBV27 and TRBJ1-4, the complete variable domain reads EAQVTQNPRYLITVTGKKLTVTCSQNMNHEYMSWYRQDPGLGLRQIYYSMNVEVTDKGDVPEGYKVSRKEKRNFPLILESPSPNQTSLYFCASSLYKGGEKLFFGSGTQLSVL.

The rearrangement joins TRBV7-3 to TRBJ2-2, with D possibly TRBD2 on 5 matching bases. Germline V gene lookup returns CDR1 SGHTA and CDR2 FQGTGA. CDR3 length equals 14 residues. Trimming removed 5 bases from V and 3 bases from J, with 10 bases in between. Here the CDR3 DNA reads TGTGCCAGCAGCCCAGGACTTGACACCGGGGAGCTGTTTTTT. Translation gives CASSPGLDTGELFF.

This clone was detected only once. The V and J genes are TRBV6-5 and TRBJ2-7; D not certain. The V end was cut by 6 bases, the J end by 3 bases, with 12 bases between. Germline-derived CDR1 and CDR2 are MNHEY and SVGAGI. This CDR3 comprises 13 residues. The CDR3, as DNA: TGTGCCAGCAGAACGACTGGTGTCTACGAGCAGTACTTC. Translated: CASRTTGVYEQYF.

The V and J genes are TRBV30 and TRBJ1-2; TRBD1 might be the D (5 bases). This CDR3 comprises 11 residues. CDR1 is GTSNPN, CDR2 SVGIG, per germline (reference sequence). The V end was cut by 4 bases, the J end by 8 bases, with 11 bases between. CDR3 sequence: CAWNRGFGYTF. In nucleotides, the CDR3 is TGTGCCTGGAATCGGGGCTTCGGCTACACCTTC.

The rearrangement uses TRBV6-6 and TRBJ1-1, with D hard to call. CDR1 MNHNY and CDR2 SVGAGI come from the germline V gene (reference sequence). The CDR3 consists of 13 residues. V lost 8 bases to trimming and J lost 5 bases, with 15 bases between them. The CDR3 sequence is CASGRQLGTEAFF. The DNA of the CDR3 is TGTGCCAGCGGGCGGCAGCTGGGGACTGAAGCTTTCTTT.

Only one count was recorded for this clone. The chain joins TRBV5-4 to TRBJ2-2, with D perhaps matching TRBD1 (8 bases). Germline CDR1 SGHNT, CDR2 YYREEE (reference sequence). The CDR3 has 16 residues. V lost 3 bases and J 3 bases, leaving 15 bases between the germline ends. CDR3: CASSSDRGLYTGELFF. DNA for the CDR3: TGTGCCAGCAGCTCCGACAGGGGACTATACACCGGGGAGCTGTTTTTT.

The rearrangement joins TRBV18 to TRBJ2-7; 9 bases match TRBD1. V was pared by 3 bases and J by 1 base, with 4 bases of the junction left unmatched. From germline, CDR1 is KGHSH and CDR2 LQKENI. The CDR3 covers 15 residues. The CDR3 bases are TGTGCCAGCTCACCCGACAGGGGGAGGTCCTACGAGCAGTACTTC. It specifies CASSPDRGRSYEQYF.

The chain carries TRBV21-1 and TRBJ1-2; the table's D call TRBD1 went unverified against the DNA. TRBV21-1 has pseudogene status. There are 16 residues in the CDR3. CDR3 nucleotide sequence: TGTGCCAGCAGCAAAGGGTGTACAGGGGACGCCCATGGCTACACCTTC. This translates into CASSKGCTGDAHGYTF.